What follows are 30 T cell receptor beta chains derived from one specimen sequenced in a study of blood T cell repertoires in COVID-19. Using immunoSEQ multiplex PCR, the repertoire was profiled, and TCRdb retains in-frame clones only, with some absent. The repertoire holds over 150,000 clones, around 84% seen once, with 3% to 3.5% in the top ten. The source material was PBMCs or T cells enriched from blood (not recorded which). These receptors were obtained from a woman aged 25 to 45 who had recovered from COVID-19.

The CDR3 is CATRASGTGYGYTF. In DNA, the CDR3 is TGTGCCACTAGGGCGTCCGGGACAGGGTATGGCTACACCTTC. The chain carries TRBV28 and TRBJ1-2, with TRBD1 matching 9 bases. Trimming took 10 bases from V and 5 from J; bases not matched to a gene: 11. Germline CDR1 is MDHEN and CDR2 is SYDVKM. The CDR3 covers 14 residues.

V gene TRBV29-1 combines with J gene TRBJ1-3, with unresolved D. Germline loops: CDR1 SQVTM, CDR2 ANQGSEA. V lost 6 bases and J lost 4, with 7 bases in between. This CDR3 has 11 amino acids. This CDR3 reads CSVDAGNTIYF. The CDR3 nucleotides read TGCAGCGTCGATGCGGGAAACACCATATATTTT.

The V call is TRBV5-6, the J call TRBJ2-3; the match to TRBD1 covers 10 bases. Trimming cost V 4 bases and J 4 bases; bases outside gene matches: 9. The CDR3 runs to 16 residues. From germline, CDR1 is SGHDT and CDR2 YYEEEE. The chain's CDR3 is CASSPPGQGRADTQYF. The CDR3 bases are TGTGCCAGCAGCCCGCCGGGACAGGGGCGCGCAGATACGCAGTATTTT. Combining the CDR3 with reference TRBV5-6 and TRBJ2-3 gives the whole variable domain DAGVTQSPTHLIKTRGQQVTLRCSPKSGHDTVSWYQQALGQGPQFIFQYYEEEERQRGNFPDRFSGHQFPNYSSELNVNALLLGDSALYLCASSPPGQGRADTQYFGPGTRLTVL.

The chain employs TRBV7-2 and TRBJ2-3, with TRBD2 matching 8 bases. This CDR3 is built from 18 residues. Germline CDR1 and CDR2: SGHTA and FQGNSA. Trimming cost V 0 bases and J 6 bases; bases outside gene matches: 14. For the CDR3, the DNA is TGTGCCAGCAGCTTAGCCCTACTAGCGGACACTAGAGGGGATACGCAGTATTTT. Encoded protein: CASSLALLADTRGDTQYF.

CDR3 nucleotide sequence: TGCGCCAGCAGCGCCTCTAGCGGGACTTACAATGAGCAGTTCTTC. Translated: CASSASSGTYNEQFF. This rearrangement joins TRBV5-1 to TRBJ2-1; 9 bases align to TRBD2. The CDR3 covers 15 residues. V was clipped by 4 bases and J by 4 bases; unmatched bases: 6. Germline CDR1 reads SGHRS; CDR2 reads YFSETQ.

The chain recombines TRBV24-1 with TRBJ2-3, with 9 bases identical to TRBD1. The germline CDR1 and CDR2 sequences are KGHDR and SFDVKD. The CDR3 extends over 13 amino acids. The junction had 4 bases not matched to a gene; V was cut back by 7 bases and J by 6 bases. CDR3 sequence reads: CATSVQGADTQYF. The DNA for the CDR3 is TGTGCCACCAGCGTACAGGGGGCGGATACGCAGTATTTT.

The rearrangement uses TRBV11-2 and TRBJ2-6, with D possibly TRBD1 on 6 matching bases. The CDR3 runs to 15 residues. Germline loops: CDR1 SGHAT, CDR2 FQNNGV. V shed 4 bases and J shed 0 bases, with 7 bases lying between them. CDR3 coding DNA: TGTGCCAGCAGCTACAGGGACTCTGGGGCCAACGTCCTGACTTTC. This translates into CASSYRDSGANVLTF.

The chain combines TRBV28 with TRBJ1-3, with 10 bases identical to TRBD1. Germline trimming cut 6 bases from V and 2 bases from J; bases unmatched to any gene: 4. This CDR3 spans 15 amino acids. Per germline, CDR1 MDHEN and CDR2 SYDVKM. The CDR3 nucleotides read TGTGCCAGCAGACTTGGACAGGGGGCTGGAAACACCATATATTTT. The encoded protein is CASRLGQGAGNTIYF. The full variable domain, in which reference TRBV28 and TRBJ1-3 provide the parts outside the CDR3, is DVKVTQSSRYLVKRTGEKVFLECVQDMDHENMFWYRQDPGLGLRLIYFSYDVKMKEKGDIPEGYSVSREKKERFSLILESASTNQTSMYLCASRLGQGAGNTIYFGEGSWLTVV.

CDR3 in amino acids: CASSSSPYPETQYF. The CDR3 nucleotides read TGTGCCAGCTCCTCCTCCCCCTATCCGGAGACCCAGTACTTC. This chain links TRBV18 with TRBJ2-5; D gene uncertain. From germline, CDR1 is KGHSH and CDR2 LQKENI. V was pared by 6 bases and J by 5 bases, with 16 bases between. The CDR3 has 14 residues.

The V call is TRBV9, the J call TRBJ2-3, with 7 bases matching TRBD1. The J segment lost 2 bases and the V segment lost 3 bases, leaving 6 bases of the junction unmatched. The germline V gene has CDR1 SGDLS and CDR2 YYNGEE. This CDR3 is built from 15 residues. CDR3 in DNA: TGTGCCAGCAGCGACCGACAGGGAAACACAGATACGCAGTATTTT. Its translation is CASSDRQGNTDTQYF.

This clone was observed once. V is TRBV5-5 and J is TRBJ1-5; the D is unclear. Germline V gene data show CDR1 as SGHKS and CDR2 as YYEKEE (reference sequence). This CDR3 is 15 amino acids long. The V end was cut by 0 bases, the J end by 5 bases, with 12 bases between. This CDR3 reads CASSLDLGKYQPQHF. The CDR3 nucleotides read TGTGCCAGCAGCTTGGATCTGGGCAAATATCAGCCCCAGCATTTT.

V usage is TRBV19 and J usage is TRBJ1-2, with D unclear. Trimming cost V 8 bases and J 5 bases, with 18 bases left between them. Germline V gene data show CDR1 as LNHDA and CDR2 as SQIVND (reference sequence). This CDR3 comprises 14 residues. In DNA form, the CDR3 reads TGTGCCAGTTCCCCCCCAGGCTCGAGATATGGCTACACCTTC. Amino acids: CASSPPGSRYGYTF.

The J gene is TRBJ1-4, the V gene TRBV23-1; D gene ambiguous. TRBV23-1 is known as an ORF, though its function is uncertain. This CDR3 contains 13 residues. Between the trimmed V and J ends, which lost 0 bases and 8 bases, there was a span of 7 bases. The CDR3 protein is CASSQSGGEKLFF. The CDR3 DNA reads TGCGCCAGCAGTCAATCAGGCGGGGAAAAACTGTTTTTT.

The rearrangement links TRBV18 to TRBJ1-2, with TRBD1 matching 10 bases. Trimming cost V 4 bases and J 6 bases; bases outside gene matches: 8. Germline values: CDR1 KGHSH, CDR2 LQKENI. The CDR3 spans 15 residues. CDR3: CASSQDQTGGDGYTF. The DNA of the CDR3 is TGTGCCAGCTCACAAGATCAGACAGGGGGCGATGGCTACACCTTC.

This chain connects TRBV29-1 to TRBJ2-5; 14 positions match TRBD2. Germline assignment: CDR1 SQVTM and CDR2 ANQGSEA. The CDR3 is made up of 14 amino acids. J lost 5 bases, V lost 6 bases, and 5 bases had no gene match. The chain's CDR3 is CSVGTSGSTETQYF. The DNA for the CDR3 is TGCAGCGTAGGGACTAGCGGGAGTACGGAGACCCAGTACTTC.

The V call is TRBV4-2, the J call TRBJ1-1; D possibly corresponds to TRBD1 (5 bases). The CDR3 consists of 18 residues. Trimming took off 0 bases at V and 2 bases at J, with 19 bases between the two ends. Germline CDR1 is LGHNA and CDR2 is YNFKEQ. Here the CDR3 DNA reads TGTGCCAGCAGCCAAGATAGACCCGTAGTACAGGTCAACACTGAAGCTTTCTTT. Protein: CASSQDRPVVQVNTEAFF.

The chain employs TRBV2 and TRBJ1-2; 9 bases are a match to TRBD1. V dropped 8 bases and J dropped 4; count of bases not matched to a gene: 11. The CDR3 loop spans 15 amino acids. Germline values: CDR1 SNHLY, CDR2 FYNNEI. The CDR3 nucleotides are TGTGCCAGCTCAGACCGCCCGGGACAGGGCTATGGCTACACCTTC. Translated: CASSDRPGQGYGYTF.

The rearrangement links TRBV28 to TRBJ1-1; no clear D. This CDR3 has 16 residues. Trimming pared 2 bases from V and 10 bases from J, leaving 23 bases between. Germline V lookup: CDR1 MDHEN, CDR2 SYDVKM. The CDR3 is CASSLLPLPLTVGAFF. The CDR3 bases are TGTGCCAGCAGTTTACTCCCCCTCCCCCTAACAGTGGGAGCTTTCTTT.

The chain uses TRBV6-4 and TRBJ2-1; D unclear. V lost 0 bases, J lost 3 bases, and 12 bases lay in between. The CDR3 sequence is 16 residues long. Germline V gene data show CDR1 as MRHNA and CDR2 as SNTAGT. In nucleotides, the CDR3 is TGTGCCAGCAGTGACTCGAGTCTGGGCAACTACAATGAGCAGTTCTTC. Translated: CASSDSSLGNYNEQFF.

A note on this clone: In the same sample, other DNA sequences code for this CDR3. CDR3 bases: TGTGCCAGCAGCTTGGGGACTAGCGGGAGCAACGAGCAGTTCTTC. It encodes CASSLGTSGSNEQFF. The V gene is TRBV7-3, the J gene TRBJ2-1, with 14 bases aligning to TRBD2. The V segment lost 3 bases and the J segment 10 bases; nucleotides outside the gene matches: 5. Looked up from germline, CDR1 is SGHTA and CDR2 is FQGTGA. The length of the CDR3 is 15 residues.

This chain connects TRBV5-5 to TRBJ2-5, with D maybe TRBD2 (6 bases). The CDR3 contains 13 residues. V shed 5 bases and J shed 5 bases, with 13 bases lying between them. Germline values: CDR1 SGHKS, CDR2 YYEKEE (reference sequence). CDR3 residues: CASRVMGRETQYF. The CDR3 nucleotides are TGTGCCAGCAGAGTGATGGGGAGGGAGACCCAGTACTTC.

V usage is TRBV5-4 and J usage is TRBJ2-1; TRBD1 matches at 7 bases. In germline, CDR1 is SGHNT, CDR2 YYREEE (reference sequence). V was pared by 4 bases and J by 3 bases, with 4 bases of the junction left unmatched. This CDR3 comprises 14 residues. CDR3 in DNA: TGTGCCAGCAGCCCTAACAGGGGCTACAATGAGCAGTTCTTC. Its protein is CASSPNRGYNEQFF. The full variable domain, in which reference TRBV5-4 and TRBJ2-1 provide the parts outside the CDR3, is ETGVTQSPTHLIKTRGQQVTLRCSSQSGHNTVSWYQQALGQGPQFIFQYYREEENGRGNFPPRFSGLQFPNYSSELNVNALELDDSALYLCASSPNRGYNEQFFGPGTRLTVL.

This chain connects TRBV7-2 to TRBJ2-2, with no clear D. V lost 6 bases and J 0 bases, leaving 11 bases between the germline ends. The CDR3 is made up of 15 amino acids. Germline CDR1 and CDR2: SGHTA and FQGNSA. CDR3 DNA sequence: TGTGCCAGCAGTTCCAAGCAGGCGAACACCGGGGAGCTGTTTTTT. This gives the protein CASSSKQANTGELFF.

In this sample, this clone turned up a few times. This CDR3 is also generated by other DNA sequences in the sample. The V and J genes are TRBV28 and TRBJ1-6; 8 positions agree with TRBD1. The CDR3 is 15 residues long. V dropped 6 bases and J dropped 4; count of bases not matched to a gene: 5. The germline CDR1 and CDR2 sequences are MDHEN and SYDVKM. CDR3 amino acids: CASRPTGVYNSPLHF. For the CDR3, the DNA is TGTGCCAGCAGACCGACAGGGGTTTATAATTCACCCCTCCACTTT.

V and J are TRBV7-9 and TRBJ2-5; 11 bases map to TRBD2. The V and J ends lost 2 bases and 4 bases, in that order; junction bases with no gene match: 12. The CDR3 extends over 18 amino acids. Germline loops: CDR1 SEHNR, CDR2 FQNEAQ (reference sequence). DNA of the CDR3: TGTGCCAGCAGCTTACAGTTTGGGCTAGCGGGAGGATCAGAGACCCAGTACTTC. This translates into CASSLQFGLAGGSETQYF.

The chain couples TRBV18 to TRBJ1-6, with 7 bases matching TRBD1. The CDR3 is made up of 14 amino acids. Germline CDR1 and CDR2: KGHSH and LQKENI. After removal of 3 bases from V and 6 bases from J, the junction contained 2 bases not matched to a gene. The CDR3: CASSPDRVNSPLHF. Here the CDR3 DNA reads TGTGCCAGCTCACCTGACAGGGTTAATTCACCCCTCCACTTT.

CDR3 sequence: CASSSWREGPYNEQFF. CDR3 nucleotide sequence: TGTGCCAGCAGTTCATGGCGGGAGGGCCCTTACAATGAGCAGTTCTTC. This chain links TRBV27 with TRBJ2-1; 9 nucleotides align to TRBD2. The CDR3 runs 16 residues. V trimming: 4 bases; J trimming: 4 bases; junction bases outside the gene matches: 8. Germline V gene data show CDR1 as MNHEY and CDR2 as SMNVEV (reference sequence).

The chain combines TRBV23-1 with TRBJ2-3; TRBD2 matches at 13 bases. TRBV23-1 is known as an ORF, though its function is uncertain. V lost 2 bases, J lost 0 bases, and 11 bases stayed unmatched. This CDR3 comprises 20 residues. The CDR3 region has the DNA TGCGCCAGCAGTCAAAGTATAGGACTAGCGGGGGAAGCTAGCACAGATACGCAGTATTTT. It yields the protein CASSQSIGLAGEASTDTQYF.

Note on this clone: Germline and junction disagree at one end, which may indicate a read error. The chain links TRBV9 to TRBJ2-1, with TRBD2 matching 8 bases. The germline gives CDR1 SGDLS, CDR2 YYNGEE. This CDR3 spans 14 amino acids. CDR3 region: CASSVRPAGVVEVF. The CDR3 DNA follows: TGTGCCAGCAGCGTGAGGCCAGCGGGGGTGGTGGAAGTCTTC.

The chain employs TRBV18 and TRBJ2-5; D ambiguous. CDR1 is KGHSH, CDR2 LQKENI, per germline. This CDR3 has 13 amino acids. Trimming stripped 6 bases from V and 5 bases from J, with 13 bases between. The CDR3 here is CASSPSLAETQYF. The CDR3 DNA follows: TGTGCCAGCTCCCCTAGTCTGGCGGAGACCCAGTACTTC.